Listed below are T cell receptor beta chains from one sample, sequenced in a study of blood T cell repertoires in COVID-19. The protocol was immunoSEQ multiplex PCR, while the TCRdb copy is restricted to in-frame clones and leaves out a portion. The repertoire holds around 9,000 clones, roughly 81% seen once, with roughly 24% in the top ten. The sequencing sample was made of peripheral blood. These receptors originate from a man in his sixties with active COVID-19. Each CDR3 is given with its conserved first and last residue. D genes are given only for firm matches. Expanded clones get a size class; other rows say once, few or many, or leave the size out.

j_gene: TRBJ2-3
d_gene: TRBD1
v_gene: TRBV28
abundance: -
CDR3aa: CASSFPGSGGPDTQYF
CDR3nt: TGTGCCAGCAGTTTCCCCGGTTCAGGGGGCCCAGATACGCAGTATTTT

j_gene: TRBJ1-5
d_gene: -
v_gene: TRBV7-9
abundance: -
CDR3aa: CASSPSGATNQPQHF
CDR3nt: TGTGCCAGCAGCCCGTCAGGGGCTACCAATCAGCCCCAGCATTTT

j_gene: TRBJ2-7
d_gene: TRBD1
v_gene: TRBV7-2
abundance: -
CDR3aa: CASSLNPGQGYEQYF
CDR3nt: TGTGCCAGCAGCCTCAACCCGGGACAGGGCTACGAGCAGTACTTC

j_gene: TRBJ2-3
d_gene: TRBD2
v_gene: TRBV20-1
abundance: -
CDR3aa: CSASRPSGSTDTQYF
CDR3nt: TGCAGTGCTAGTCGTCCTAGCGGGAGTACGGATACGCAGTATTTT

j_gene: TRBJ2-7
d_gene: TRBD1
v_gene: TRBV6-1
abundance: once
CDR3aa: CASSESGTGGYEQYF
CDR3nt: TGTGCCAGCAGTGAATCCGGGACAGGGGGCTACGAGCAGTACTTC

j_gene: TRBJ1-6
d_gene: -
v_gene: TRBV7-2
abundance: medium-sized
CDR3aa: CASSPGHNSPLHF
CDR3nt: TGTGCCAGCAGCCCGGGTCATAATTCACCCCTCCACTTT

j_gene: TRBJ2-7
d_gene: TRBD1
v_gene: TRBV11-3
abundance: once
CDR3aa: CASSLDGTGQYEQYF
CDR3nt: TGTGCCAGCAGCTTAGATGGGACGGGACAGTACGAGCAGTACTTC

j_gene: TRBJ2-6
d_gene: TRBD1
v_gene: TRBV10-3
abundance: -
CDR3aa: CAISPDRASISGANVLTF
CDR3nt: TGTGCCATCAGTCCTGACAGGGCGTCCATCTCTGGGGCCAACGTCCTGACTTTC

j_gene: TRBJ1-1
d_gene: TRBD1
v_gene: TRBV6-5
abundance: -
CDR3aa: CATPGQSVSAFF
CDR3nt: TGTGCCACCCCGGGACAGTCTGTGAGCGCTTTCTTT

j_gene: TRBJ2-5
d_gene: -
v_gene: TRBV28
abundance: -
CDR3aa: CASSSHEGSSWEETQYF
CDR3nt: TGTGCCAGCAGTTCACACGAGGGCTCTAGTTGGGAAGAGACCCAGTACTTC

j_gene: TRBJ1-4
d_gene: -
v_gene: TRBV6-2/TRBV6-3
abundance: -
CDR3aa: CASSYLMGGRDEKLFF
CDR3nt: TGTGCCAGCAGTTACCTTATGGGGGGGCGGGATGAAAAACTGTTTTTT

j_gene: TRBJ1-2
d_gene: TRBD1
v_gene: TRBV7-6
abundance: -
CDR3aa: CASSLASDRAGANYGYTF
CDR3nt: TGTGCCAGCAGCTTAGCATCGGACAGGGCGGGAGCTAACTATGGCTACACCTTC

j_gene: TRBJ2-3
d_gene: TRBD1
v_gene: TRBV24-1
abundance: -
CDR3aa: CATSERDRVTDTQYF
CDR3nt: TGTGCCACCAGTGAGCGGGACAGGGTTACAGATACGCAGTATTTT